The rows below give T cell receptor beta chains drawn from one sample of a study of T-cell reconstitution after alpha-beta-depleted transplantation in children. Using its own MiXCR run on the PCR reads, TCRdb lists one record per CDR3 protein. The profile shows more than 500,000 distinct CDR3 sequences, approximately 10% of them singletons. Sequences were derived from PBMCs, mostly from graft donor cells, sampled 180 days after TCRalphabeta/CD19-depleted stem cell transplant. Receptor source: a female patient aged 2-9 years who had a stem cell transplant for aplastic anemia, so the T cells may come from the graft donor. Both conserved end residues are trimmed from each CDR3. Only some rows state a clone size, as once, few, many or a class for expanded clones.

clone_size,v_call,j_call,cdr3_aa
.,TRBV5-1,TRBJ2-1,ASSSGGSPYNEQF
many,TRBV4-1,TRBJ2-3,ASSQDFNGSQY
.,TRBV7-3,TRBJ1-1,ASSLIPLQVGGTEAF
few,TRBV20-1,TRBJ1-1,SLSGQEGYLNTEAF
many,TRBV4-3,TRBJ1-4,ASSPRSGVRGEKLF
few,TRBV20-1,TRBJ1-1,SVDRGSPEAF
many,TRBV27,TRBJ2-7,ASSSWTSSEQY
few,TRBV6-1,TRBJ2-5,ASSPWSGGEETQY
few,TRBV12-3/TRBV12-4,TRBJ1-3,ASSPSRARIGNTIY
many,TRBV12-3/TRBV12-4,TRBJ2-5,ASRHSPQETQY
few,TRBV5-1,TRBJ2-7,ASSPTGGSYEQY
few,TRBV3-1,TRBJ2-6,ASSQRWQAPAGANVLT
.,TRBV4-2,TRBJ2-2,ASSQEGLSGPTGELF
.,TRBV6-2/TRBV6-3,TRBJ2-1,ASSYPRERGRDQESNEQF
.,TRBV12-3/TRBV12-4,TRBJ1-4,ASSFFRAGGSEKLF
.,TRBV27,TRBJ2-7,ASSLGAGKYEQY
few,TRBV14,TRBJ2-6,ASSQDLGQASGANVLT
.,TRBV29-1,TRBJ1-1,SVGKDGIKNTEAF
few,TRBV20-1,TRBJ1-5,SASPSAQPQH
few,TRBV3-1,TRBJ2-2,ASKHAGELF
few,TRBV27,TRBJ1-6,ASKPGTPGFNSPLH
few,TRBV12-3/TRBV12-4,TRBJ2-5,ASRPQPGQKETQY
few,TRBV12-3/TRBV12-4,TRBJ1-1,ASSLTPGQGSTEAF
many,TRBV5-1,TRBJ1-1,ASSLPGPRNTEAF
once,TRBV28,TRBJ2-7,ASSFTWDRVDEQY
few,TRBV20-1,TRBJ2-1,SAKQGFWGNEQF
.,TRBV27,TRBJ2-6,ASRRQDVSSGANVLT
few,TRBV7-2,TRBJ2-5,ASSSWRVWETQY
.,TRBV9,TRBJ2-1,ASSVTLVTSGNNEQF
.,TRBV20-1,TRBJ2-1,SGADGAEYNEQF
.,TRBV10-3,TRBJ2-3,AISESRGSADTQY
.,TRBV19,TRBJ2-1,ASSIYRGRYNEQF
few,TRBV6-4,TRBJ2-1,ASSLSGSVYNEQF
few,TRBV19,TRBJ1-1,ASSSLGFKNKTEAF
few,TRBV20-1,TRBJ1-2,SASTGYYGYT
.,TRBV24-1,TRBJ2-1,ATSDSEVAGAFNEQF
.,TRBV19,TRBJ1-5,ASSIQGRGPQH
.,TRBV5-1,TRBJ2-6,ASSYLWGSSGANVLT
.,TRBV20-1,TRBJ2-1,SARVLAGKTEQF
few,TRBV6-5,TRBJ2-5,ASSYYGQETQY
few,TRBV7-2,TRBJ2-7,ASSWTSGNEQY
few,TRBV4-2,TRBJ2-1,ASSHSQGQGGPTNEQF
few,TRBV12-3/TRBV12-4,TRBJ1-1,ASSLRTLNTEAF
many,TRBV20-1,TRBJ1-1,SAPDRARLAEAF
many,TRBV10-3,TRBJ2-7,AIGDNEQY
few,TRBV15,TRBJ2-1,ATSRGDSYNEQF
few,TRBV5-1,TRBJ2-1,ASSFGLAEGNEQF
.,TRBV6-2/TRBV6-3,TRBJ1-2,ASSYSRGGNYGYT
.,TRBV6-5,TRBJ1-1,ASSYSTTHTKNTEAF
.,TRBV28,TRBJ1-1,ASSSRRKMNTEAF
.,TRBV29-1,TRBJ2-1,SVAPGLAGEGGSYNEQF